This record concerns one TCR beta chain sequence. V shed 9 bases, J shed 3 bases, and the junction held 10 bases outside the gene matches. CDR3 length equals 14 residues. The V gene's germline CDR1 is SNHLY and CDR2 FYNNEI. Some clones are missing from TCRdb's copy, which holds only in-frame ones; the method was immunoSEQ multiplex PCR. The sample yields over 130,000 clones, around nine tenths seen once. The sample originates from a study of T cell responses to AZD1222 COVID-19 vaccine. The clonotype originates from an adult in good health. This chain joins TRBV2 and TRBJ1-1; TRBD1 matches at 7 bases. The sequenced sample was peripheral blood, obtained on day 0 of AZD1222 vaccination. CDR3: CASQGVSTDTEAFF. CDR3 bases: TGTGCCAGTCAGGGGGTCTCTACGGACACTGAAGCTTTCTTT.